This T cell receptor (beta chain) is drawn from a study of Tregs in tolerant kidney transplant recipients. Findings and limits, study-wide: Tolerant patients' donor-specific Tregs expanded beyond overall Tregs, suggesting antigen-driven growth. Few patients were studied, so findings need validation in larger groups.

Regarding this clone: Antigen: not known.

Here immunoSEQ multiplex PCR was the method, and the copy in TCRdb shows in-frame clones only, minus some. The sample has some 66,000 clones, approximately 92% seen once. The V gene's germline CDR1 is SGDLS and CDR2 YYNGEE. The V and J ends lost 4 bases and 1 base, in that order; junction bases with no gene match: 13. This CDR3 is built from 18 residues. Unstimulated Tregs (CD4+CD25+CD127-) and CD4+CD25- non-Tregs were sorted from PBMCs. This TCR was sampled from a human donor who received a combined kidney and bone marrow transplant. The sequenced sample was CD8+ T cells from blood, obtained before the transplant. The J gene is TRBJ1-2, the V gene TRBV9; TRBD1 matches at 10 bases. The DNA of the CDR3 is TGTGCCAGCAGCCCCCTCTCCTCGGACAGGGGGTTTAACTATGGCTACACCTTC. Protein: CASSPLSSDRGFNYGYTF.